Listed below are T cell receptor beta chains from one sample, sequenced in a study of Ad26.COV2.S vaccination and SARS-CoV-2 variants. TCRdb keeps only in-frame clones here, not all; method: immunoSEQ multiplex PCR. The sample lists around 450,000 clones; about nine tenths were seen once. This specimen was peripheral blood, taken in a trial of Ad26.COV2.S vaccine versus placebo. The receptor set was obtained from a person aged 18 to 59 who received the Ad26.COV2.S COVID-19 vaccine or a placebo. Each CDR3 is given with its conserved first and last residue. The D gene is left open where the match is weak. Size is omitted from some rows. Given values are once, few, many or a class for expanded clones.

d_call j_call v_call clone_size cdr3_nt cdr3_aa
TRBD2 TRBJ2-3 TRBV6-2/TRBV6-3 - TGTGCCAGCAGTTACCTAGGACTAGCGGGAGGAACAGATACGCAGTATTTT CASSYLGLAGGTDTQYF
- TRBJ2-6 TRBV3-1/TRBV3-2 - TGTGCCAGCAGCTCAAGCTCTGGGGCCAACGTCCTGACTTTC CASSSSSGANVLTF
- TRBJ1-6 TRBV27 - TGTGCCACCGCCCGGACGGAAATCTATAATTCACCCCTCCACTTT CATARTEIYNSPLHF
- TRBJ1-4 TRBV4-1 once TGCGCCAGCAGCCAAGATCGCCAAGGACGGACCGATAATGAAAAACTGTTTTTT CASSQDRQGRTDNEKLFF
TRBD1 TRBJ1-5 TRBV2 - TGTGCCAGCAGTGAACCCACAGGGGCTAATCAGCCCCAGCATTTT CASSEPTGANQPQHF
- TRBJ2-3 TRBV15 - TGTGCCACCAGCCGCTTCGTCGATACGCAGTATTTT CATSRFVDTQYF
- TRBJ1-5 TRBV30 - TGTGCCTGGAGTGAAACAAGCAATCAGCCCCAGCATTTT CAWSETSNQPQHF
- TRBJ2-2 TRBV19 - TGTGCCAGTAGTACCTTGCGGGAAAATTGGAACACCGGGGAGCTGTTTTTT CASSTLRENWNTGELFF
- TRBJ2-3 TRBV9 - TGTGCCAGCAGCGTAGGGTCCAGGGGCGAGGATACGCAGTATTTT CASSVGSRGEDTQYF
TRBD2 TRBJ2-3 TRBV19 - TGTGCCAGTAGTCCGATAGCGGGAGGGAAGGATACGCAGTATTTT CASSPIAGGKDTQYF
TRBD1 TRBJ2-7 TRBV27 - TGTGCCAGCAGAATCCGGGGACAGGGTTCCTACGAGCAGTACTTC CASRIRGQGSYEQYF
TRBD1 TRBJ1-2 TRBV9 - TGTGCCAGCAGCTTTAGACAGGGCTTTGGGATTGACTATGGCTACACCTTC CASSFRQGFGIDYGYTF
- TRBJ1-5 TRBV28 - TGTGCCAGCAATGACAGGAGCAATCAGCCCCAGCATTTT CASNDRSNQPQHF
TRBD2 TRBJ2-1 TRBV5-1 - TGCGCCAGCAGCCCCGGGACTAGCGGGTACCGTAGCTCCTACAATGAGCAGTTCTTC CASSPGTSGYRSSYNEQFF
- TRBJ1-1 TRBV28 - TGTGCCAGCAGTGGCCTCATGAACACTGAAGCTTTCTTT CASSGLMNTEAFF
- TRBJ1-2 TRBV5-8 - TGTGCCAGCACTCTACTTCTTCAGGGAACTCGCTATGGCTACACCTTC CASTLLLQGTRYGYTF
TRBD2 TRBJ2-7 TRBV28 - TGTGCCAGCAGTTTAGGCGGGAGCATGCCCTACGAGCAGTACTTC CASSLGGSMPYEQYF
TRBD2 TRBJ2-5 TRBV28 - TGTGCCAGCAGCCCCGGGACTAGCGATCCATCGGCCCAGTACTTC CASSPGTSDPSAQYF
TRBD1 TRBJ2-7 TRBV10-3 - TGTGCCATCGGAAGGACAGGGGTTTACGAGCAGTACTTC CAIGRTGVYEQYF
TRBD1 TRBJ1-1 TRBV3-1/TRBV3-2 - TGTGCCAGCAGCCAGGGACAGCAAGAGAACACTGAAGCTTTCTTT CASSQGQQENTEAFF
- TRBJ2-6 TRBV7-2 - TGTGCCAGCAGCTTAGGTAGGAAGACCTCTGGGGCCAACGTCCTGACTTTC CASSLGRKTSGANVLTF
- TRBJ2-1 TRBV9 - TGTGCCAGCAGCGTCAGACGGTACGATGAGCAGTTCTTC CASSVRRYDEQFF
- TRBJ2-2 TRBV7-3 - TGTGCCAGCAGCCCGGGACTGAACACCGGGGAGCTGTTTTTT CASSPGLNTGELFF
TRBD1 TRBJ2-7 TRBV18 few TGTGCCAGCTCACTTACGGACAGGGGGGGTTACGAGCAGTACTTC CASSLTDRGGYEQYF
- TRBJ2-2 TRBV9 - TGTGCCAGCAGCGTAGAGGGGTCCGGGGAGCTGTTTTTT CASSVEGSGELFF
- TRBJ1-6 TRBV5-4 - TGTGCCAGCAGCTTGGGTCAGTCGAATTCACCCCTCCACTTT CASSLGQSNSPLHF
- TRBJ1-5 TRBV18 - TGTGCCAGCTCACCGGTTTATAGCAATCAGCCCCAGCATTTT CASSPVYSNQPQHF
- TRBJ2-7 TRBV4-3 - TGCGCCAGCAGCCAAGAGAGGGGAGGTGGCTACGAGCAGTACTTC CASSQERGGGYEQYF
TRBD1 TRBJ1-1 TRBV4-1 few TGCGCCAGCAGCCGGAATATACAGGGGCTCACTGAAGCTTTCTTT CASSRNIQGLTEAFF
- TRBJ1-6 TRBV12-3/TRBV12-4 - TGTGCCAGCAGCACGAACAGGGTCTCGCCCCTCCACTTT CASSTNRVSPLHF
TRBD2 TRBJ2-7 TRBV6-5 - TGTGCCAGCAGCAGGCTAGCGGATTCCTACGAGCAGTACTTC CASSRLADSYEQYF
- TRBJ2-7 TRBV2 few TGTGCCAGCAGTGAAGCAATTACCTACGAGCAGTACTTC CASSEAITYEQYF
- TRBJ1-3 TRBV9 - TGTGCCAGCAACAAAGGGTTCTCTGGAAACACCATATATTTT CASNKGFSGNTIYF
- TRBJ1-6 TRBV7-2 - TGTGCCAGCAGCTTAGAATGGAGTGCCTATAATTCACCCCTCCACTTT CASSLEWSAYNSPLHF
- TRBJ2-7 TRBV19 - TGTGCCAACCTCCCGACAGACTACGAGCAGTACTTC CANLPTDYEQYF
- TRBJ1-2 TRBV29-1 - TGCAGCGCAGGGGACGGGAACTATGGCTACACCTTC CSAGDGNYGYTF
TRBD1 TRBJ1-2 TRBV27 once TGTGCCAGCAGCCTGCGACAGGGGGCGGGAGGCTACACCTTC CASSLRQGAGGYTF
- TRBJ2-1 TRBV29-1 - TGCAGCGTTGAAGATCCGTCTAGCTCTGGGGCTAGCAATGAGCAGTTCTTC CSVEDPSSSGASNEQFF
- TRBJ1-1 TRBV6-5 - TGTGCCAGCAGAGGGGCCTTGAACACTGAAGCTTTCTTT CASRGALNTEAFF
- TRBJ1-5 TRBV10-2 - TGCGCCAGCAGTACCGCTGGCCCGCCCCAGCATTTT CASSTAGPPQHF
- TRBJ2-1 TRBV7-9 - TGTGCCAGCAGCTTAGCCGATGTGAGCGGTAGCGAGCAGTTCTTC CASSLADVSGSEQFF
- TRBJ2-6 TRBV6-2/TRBV6-3 - TGTGCCAGCAGCCACGGGGGCCTCTCTGGGGCCAACGTCCTGACTTTC CASSHGGLSGANVLTF
TRBD1 TRBJ2-1 TRBV11-2 - TGTGCCAGCAGGCCCGACAGGGCCACCTACAATGAGCAGTTCTTC CASRPDRATYNEQFF
- TRBJ2-1 TRBV7-6 - TGTGCCAGCAGCTTATCCCAGTACAATGAGCAGTTCTTC CASSLSQYNEQFF
TRBD2 TRBJ2-7 TRBV6-1 - TGTGCCAGCAGTGTCTTTTCCGGGACTAGGCTCTCTGAGCAGTACTTC CASSVFSGTRLSEQYF
- TRBJ2-7 TRBV5-1 - TGCGCCAGCAGCTTGGAGTCCTACGAGCAGTACTTC CASSLESYEQYF
- TRBJ2-7 TRBV19 - TGTGCCAGTAGTATGGCAGGCTACGAGCAGTACTTC CASSMAGYEQYF
- TRBJ2-5 TRBV9 - TGTGCCAGCAGCGTAGATGGGCTAGCTACTCAAGAGACCCAGTACTTC CASSVDGLATQETQYF
- TRBJ1-4 TRBV30 - TGTGCCTGGAGTGGGGGAGAAAAACTGTTTTTT CAWSGGEKLFF
- TRBJ2-7 TRBV7-6 - TGTGCCAGCAGTCCTTGGGGGGCTTACGAGCAGTACTTC CASSPWGAYEQYF
- TRBJ1-5 TRBV5-6 - TGTGCCAGCAGCCAACAGGGATACCAGCCCCAGCATTTT CASSQQGYQPQHF
- TRBJ2-7 TRBV9 - TGTGCCAGCAGCGCCGGACAAAGCTCCTACGAGCAGTACTTC CASSAGQSSYEQYF
- TRBJ1-1 TRBV4-1 - TGCGCCAGCAGCCAAGGTCGTCGGTATGAAGCTTTCTTT CASSQGRRYEAFF
- TRBJ2-3 TRBV5-1 - TGCGCCAGCAGCTCCAGGGGCGCCTTGGGGGATACGCAGTATTTT CASSSRGALGDTQYF
TRBD2 TRBJ2-1 TRBV4-3 - TGCGCCAGCAGCCAAGAGGGTACCAGCGGGAGGTCCTACAATGAGCAGTTCTTC CASSQEGTSGRSYNEQFF